The rows below give T cell receptor beta chains drawn from one sample of a study of T cell responses to AZD1222 COVID-19 vaccine. Assay used: immunoSEQ multiplex PCR; TCRdb lists only in-frame clones, some missing. The sample has about 140,000 clones, around 88% seen once. The sample here was peripheral blood, taken on day 0 of AZD1222 vaccination. All receptors derive from an adult in good health. CDR3s include the opening cysteine and the closing phenylalanine or tryptophan.

v_gene: TRBV7-2; j_gene: TRBJ1-1; CDR3aa: CASSLGQWGQNTEAFF
v_gene: TRBV14; j_gene: TRBJ1-2; CDR3aa: CASSQGSNFYGYTF
v_gene: TRBV6-5; j_gene: TRBJ2-1; CDR3aa: CASSYTLRGEQFF
v_gene: TRBV5-1; j_gene: TRBJ2-1; CDR3aa: CASSLSLGSSYNEQFF
v_gene: TRBV28; j_gene: TRBJ1-4; CDR3aa: CASSLIAGTGDEKLFF
v_gene: TRBV5-4; j_gene: TRBJ2-7; CDR3aa: CASSLDRGTSYEQYF
v_gene: TRBV10-3; j_gene: TRBJ1-5; CDR3aa: CATTPDIVGNQPQHF
v_gene: TRBV28; j_gene: TRBJ1-5; CDR3aa: CASSTDRGHRQPQHF
v_gene: TRBV10-3; j_gene: TRBJ2-2; CDR3aa: CAISQNRARTGELFF
v_gene: TRBV19; j_gene: TRBJ2-7; CDR3aa: CASSKTGVGEQYF
v_gene: TRBV30; j_gene: TRBJ1-1; CDR3aa: CAWRQVGAGNLPGAEAFF
v_gene: TRBV5-1; j_gene: TRBJ2-2; CDR3aa: CASSYNPNTGELFF
v_gene: TRBV11-2; j_gene: TRBJ1-1; CDR3aa: CASSRGQNTEAFF
v_gene: TRBV18; j_gene: TRBJ2-3; CDR3aa: CASSPPASTDTQYF
v_gene: TRBV13; j_gene: TRBJ2-1; CDR3aa: CASSVIKGLAFSYNEQFF
v_gene: TRBV30; j_gene: TRBJ1-1; CDR3aa: CAWTSGPGGTEAFF
v_gene: TRBV21-1; j_gene: TRBJ2-5; CDR3aa: CASSKGGTQYF
v_gene: TRBV30; j_gene: TRBJ2-7; CDR3aa: CAWSADPLDPRQMNYEQYF
v_gene: TRBV3-1/TRBV3-2; j_gene: TRBJ1-4; CDR3aa: CASSQEPLAATNEKLFF
v_gene: TRBV29-1; j_gene: TRBJ2-1; CDR3aa: CSAGTGGIGEQFF
v_gene: TRBV15; j_gene: TRBJ2-3; CDR3aa: CATSTAEGLAGPRPDTQYF
v_gene: TRBV6-1; j_gene: TRBJ2-7; CDR3aa: CASSEPAGVGYF
v_gene: TRBV7-9; j_gene: TRBJ1-2; CDR3aa: CASSLEMEGGYTF
v_gene: TRBV27; j_gene: TRBJ2-7; CDR3aa: CASSWDRESYEQYF
v_gene: TRBV20-1; j_gene: TRBJ2-1; CDR3aa: CSASERDPPEQFF
v_gene: TRBV28; j_gene: TRBJ2-1; CDR3aa: CASSLGDNEQFF
v_gene: TRBV18; j_gene: TRBJ1-4; CDR3aa: CASSPQSGATNEKLFF
v_gene: TRBV6-4; j_gene: TRBJ2-1; CDR3aa: CASSVTSGSGDEQFF
v_gene: TRBV3-1/TRBV3-2; j_gene: TRBJ1-4; CDR3aa: CASSQRTDLKLFF
v_gene: TRBV19; j_gene: TRBJ2-6; CDR3aa: CASSISWGQGISGANVLTF
v_gene: TRBV28; j_gene: TRBJ1-4; CDR3aa: CASNSISEKLFF
v_gene: TRBV27; j_gene: TRBJ1-2; CDR3aa: CASSLLWGGDYGYTF
v_gene: TRBV10-2; j_gene: TRBJ1-6; CDR3aa: CASSETGHNSPLHF
v_gene: TRBV5-1; j_gene: TRBJ2-6; CDR3aa: CASSLVPGANVLTF
v_gene: TRBV7-6; j_gene: TRBJ1-1; CDR3aa: CASSLGTPSEAFF
v_gene: TRBV14; j_gene: TRBJ2-7; CDR3aa: CASSRIGNYEQYF
v_gene: TRBV7-9; j_gene: TRBJ1-1; CDR3aa: CASSFGGAEAFF
v_gene: TRBV11-3; j_gene: TRBJ2-5; CDR3aa: CASSLGGGETQYF
v_gene: TRBV7-3; j_gene: TRBJ1-2; CDR3aa: CASSLGGEAFYGYTF
v_gene: TRBV6-2/TRBV6-3; j_gene: TRBJ2-7; CDR3aa: CASSGQPRGYEQYF
v_gene: TRBV4-1; j_gene: TRBJ2-2; CDR3aa: CASSQRQGPGTGELFF
v_gene: TRBV4-1; j_gene: TRBJ1-4; CDR3aa: CASSLISEKLFF
v_gene: TRBV6-5; j_gene: TRBJ1-3; CDR3aa: CASSPWVNSGNTIYF
v_gene: TRBV3-1/TRBV3-2; j_gene: TRBJ1-2; CDR3aa: CASSQVETPNYGYTF
v_gene: TRBV5-1; j_gene: TRBJ2-6; CDR3aa: CASSLSGSAGANVLTF
v_gene: TRBV19; j_gene: TRBJ1-3; CDR3aa: CASSVTGNTIYF
v_gene: TRBV6-5; j_gene: TRBJ2-1; CDR3aa: CASSYGLAGGYNEQFF
v_gene: TRBV29-1; j_gene: TRBJ1-6; CDR3aa: CSVGDRDSPLHF
v_gene: TRBV5-1; j_gene: TRBJ2-1; CDR3aa: CASSSREGGFLGQFF
v_gene: TRBV6-5; j_gene: TRBJ1-5; CDR3aa: CASSLSRQPQHF
v_gene: TRBV12-5; j_gene: TRBJ2-1; CDR3aa: CASGFSGALVDEQFF
v_gene: TRBV7-7; j_gene: TRBJ2-2; CDR3aa: CASSLVAGVTGELFF
v_gene: TRBV16; j_gene: TRBJ1-2; CDR3aa: CASSQSGTGFYGYTF
v_gene: TRBV2; j_gene: TRBJ2-5; CDR3aa: CASSETIGVETQYF